This T cell receptor beta chain was identified during a study of shared clonotypes between healthy human individuals. Only in-frame clones appear in the TCRdb table, and some are missing; sequencing was by immunoSEQ multiplex PCR. The sample shows 560,000 or so clones, about 95% of them seen only once. Naive CD8 cells, CD45RO-negative and positively selected for CCR7, excluded terminally differentiated effector memory CD45RA+ cells. This CDR3 contains 11 residues. V gave up 8 bases and J gave up 2 bases, with 7 bases separating them. From germline, CDR1 is MNHEY and CDR2 SVGAGI. This TCR was sampled from a woman aged 30 to 39 in good health. The chain couples TRBV6-5 to TRBJ2-7; D is unclear. The specimen was naive CD8+ T cells sorted from blood. CDR3 residues: CASGFTYEQYF. The CDR3 nucleotides read TGTGCCAGCGGATTTACCTACGAGCAGTACTTC.